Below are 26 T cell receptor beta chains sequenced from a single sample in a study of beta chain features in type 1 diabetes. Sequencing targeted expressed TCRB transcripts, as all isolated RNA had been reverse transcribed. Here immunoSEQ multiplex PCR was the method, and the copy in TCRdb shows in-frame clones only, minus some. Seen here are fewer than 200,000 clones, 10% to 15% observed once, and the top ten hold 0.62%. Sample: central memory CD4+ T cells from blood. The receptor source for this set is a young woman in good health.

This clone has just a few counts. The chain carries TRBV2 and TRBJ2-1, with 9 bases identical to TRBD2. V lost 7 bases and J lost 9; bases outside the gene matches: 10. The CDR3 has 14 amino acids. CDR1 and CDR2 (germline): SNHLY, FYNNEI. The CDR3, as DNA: TGTGCCAGCACAGTTGGTGGACTAGCGATTGAGCAGTTCTTC. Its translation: CASTVGGLAIEQFF.

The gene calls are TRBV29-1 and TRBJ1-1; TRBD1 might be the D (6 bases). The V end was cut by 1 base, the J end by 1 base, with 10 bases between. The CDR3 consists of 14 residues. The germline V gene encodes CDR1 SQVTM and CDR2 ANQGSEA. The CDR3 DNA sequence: TGCAGCGTTGAAGGGGGGCCGACGAACACTGAAGCTTTCTTT. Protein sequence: CSVEGGPTNTEAFF.

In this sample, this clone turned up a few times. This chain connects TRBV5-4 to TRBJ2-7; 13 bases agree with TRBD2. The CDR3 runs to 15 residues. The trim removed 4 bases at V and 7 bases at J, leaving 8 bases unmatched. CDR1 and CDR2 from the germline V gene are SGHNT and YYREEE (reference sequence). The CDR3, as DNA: TGTGCCAGCAGCCGACAGACTAGCGGGAGGAATGAGCAGTACTTC. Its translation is CASSRQTSGRNEQYF. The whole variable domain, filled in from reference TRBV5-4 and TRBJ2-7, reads ETGVTQSPTHLIKTRGQQVTLRCSSQSGHNTVSWYQQALGQGPQFIFQYYREEENGRGNFPPRFSGLQFPNYSSELNVNALELDDSALYLCASSRQTSGRNEQYFGPGTRLTVT.

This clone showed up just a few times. CDR3 in amino acids: CASSLRERGEQFF. The CDR3 DNA reads as TGTGCCAGCAGCTTGCGGGAGAGGGGTGAGCAGTTCTTC. This chain connects TRBV5-4 to TRBJ2-1; TRBD2 is a possible D gene (6 bases). Deletions cut 1 base from V and 9 bases from J, with 11 bases between. Germline V gene data show CDR1 as SGHNT and CDR2 as YYREEE (reference sequence). CDR3 length: 13 amino acids.

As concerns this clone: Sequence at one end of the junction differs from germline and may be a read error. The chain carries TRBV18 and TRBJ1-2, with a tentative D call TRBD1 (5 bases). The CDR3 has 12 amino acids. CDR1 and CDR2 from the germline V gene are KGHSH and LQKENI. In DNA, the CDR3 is TGTGCCAGCTCACCGGGGGGAGACCGGGCGCACTTC. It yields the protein CASSPGGDRAHF.

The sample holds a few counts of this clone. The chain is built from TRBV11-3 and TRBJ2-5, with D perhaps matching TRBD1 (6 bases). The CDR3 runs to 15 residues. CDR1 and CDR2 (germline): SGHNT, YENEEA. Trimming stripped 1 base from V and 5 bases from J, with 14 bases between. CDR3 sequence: CASSLGVGGAETQYF. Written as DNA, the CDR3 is TGTGCCAGCAGCTTAGGTGTAGGGGGAGCGGAGACCCAGTACTTC.

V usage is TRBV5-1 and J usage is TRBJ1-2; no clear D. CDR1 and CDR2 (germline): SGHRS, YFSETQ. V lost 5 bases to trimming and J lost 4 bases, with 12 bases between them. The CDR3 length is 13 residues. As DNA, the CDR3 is TGCGCCAGCAGGGAGGTTGGAGGCTATGGCTACACCTTC. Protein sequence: CASREVGGYGYTF. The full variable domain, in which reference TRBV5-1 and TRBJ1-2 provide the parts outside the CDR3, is KAGVTQTPRYLIKTRGQQVTLSCSPISGHRSVSWYQQTPGQGLQFLFEYFSETQRNKGNFPGRFSGRQFSNSRSEMNVSTLELGDSALYLCASREVGGYGYTFGSGTRLTVV.

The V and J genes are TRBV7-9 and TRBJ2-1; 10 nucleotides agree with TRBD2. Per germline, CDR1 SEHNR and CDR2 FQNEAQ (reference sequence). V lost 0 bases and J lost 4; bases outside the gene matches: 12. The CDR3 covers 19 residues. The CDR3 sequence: CASSLALGLASGMYNEQFF. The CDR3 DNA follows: TGTGCCAGCAGCTTAGCGTTGGGACTAGCGAGCGGGATGTACAATGAGCAGTTCTTC.

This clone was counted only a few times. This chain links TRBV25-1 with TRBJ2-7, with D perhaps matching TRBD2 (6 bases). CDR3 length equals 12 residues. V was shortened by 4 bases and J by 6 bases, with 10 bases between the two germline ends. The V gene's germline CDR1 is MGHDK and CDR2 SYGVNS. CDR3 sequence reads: CASSGGVREQYF. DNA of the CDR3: TGTGCCAGCAGTGGGGGGGTACGCGAGCAGTACTTC.

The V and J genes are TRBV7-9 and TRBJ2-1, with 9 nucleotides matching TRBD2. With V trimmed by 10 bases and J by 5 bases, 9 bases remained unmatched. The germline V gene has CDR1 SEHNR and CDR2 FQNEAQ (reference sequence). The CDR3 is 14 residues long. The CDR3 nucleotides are TGTGCCATCCCAGGGGCTAGCGGGAACAATGAGCAGTTCTTC. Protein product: CAIPGASGNNEQFF.

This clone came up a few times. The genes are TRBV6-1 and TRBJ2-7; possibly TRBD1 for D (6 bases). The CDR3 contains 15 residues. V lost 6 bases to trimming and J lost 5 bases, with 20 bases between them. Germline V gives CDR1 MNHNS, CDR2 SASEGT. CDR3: CASRPKQGGRDEQYF. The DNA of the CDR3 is TGTGCCAGCAGACCAAAGCAAGGGGGAAGGGACGAGCAGTACTTC.

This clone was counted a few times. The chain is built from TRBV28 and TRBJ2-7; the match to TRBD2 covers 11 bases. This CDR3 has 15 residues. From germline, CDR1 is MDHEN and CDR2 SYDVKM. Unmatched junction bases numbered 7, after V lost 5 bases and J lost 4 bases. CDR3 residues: CASSPTSGTLYEQYF. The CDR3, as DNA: TGTGCCAGCAGTCCGACTAGCGGGACACTTTACGAGCAGTACTTC.

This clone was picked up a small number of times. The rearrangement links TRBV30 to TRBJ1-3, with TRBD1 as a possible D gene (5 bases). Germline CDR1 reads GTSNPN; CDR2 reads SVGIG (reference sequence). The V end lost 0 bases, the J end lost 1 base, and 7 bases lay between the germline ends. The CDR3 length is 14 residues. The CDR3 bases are TGTGCCTGGAGTGTAACAGGTTCTGGAAACACCATATATTTT. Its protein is CAWSVTGSGNTIYF.

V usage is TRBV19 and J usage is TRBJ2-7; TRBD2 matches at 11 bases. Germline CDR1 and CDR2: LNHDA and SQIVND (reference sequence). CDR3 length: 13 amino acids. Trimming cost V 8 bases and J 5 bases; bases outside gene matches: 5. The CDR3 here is CASSTSGRNEQYF. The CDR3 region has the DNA TGTGCCAGTTCTACTAGCGGGAGAAACGAGCAGTACTTC.

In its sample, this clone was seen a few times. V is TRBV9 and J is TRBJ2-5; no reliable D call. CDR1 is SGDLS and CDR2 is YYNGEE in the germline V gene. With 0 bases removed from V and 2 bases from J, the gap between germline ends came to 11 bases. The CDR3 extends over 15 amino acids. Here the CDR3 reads CASSVDTKRQETQYF. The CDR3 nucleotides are TGTGCCAGCAGCGTAGACACTAAGCGACAAGAGACCCAGTACTTC.

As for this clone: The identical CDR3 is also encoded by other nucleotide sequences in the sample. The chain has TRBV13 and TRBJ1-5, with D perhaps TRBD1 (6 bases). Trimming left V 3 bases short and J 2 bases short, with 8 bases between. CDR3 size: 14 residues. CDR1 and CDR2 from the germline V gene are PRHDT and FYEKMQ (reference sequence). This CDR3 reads CASSLAGGNQPQHF. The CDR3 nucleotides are TGTGCCAGCAGCTTGGCAGGGGGCAATCAGCCCCAGCATTTT.

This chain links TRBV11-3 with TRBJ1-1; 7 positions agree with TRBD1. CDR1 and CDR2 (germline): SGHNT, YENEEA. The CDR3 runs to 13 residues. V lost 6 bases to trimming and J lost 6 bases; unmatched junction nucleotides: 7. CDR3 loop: CASSSGGRAEAFF. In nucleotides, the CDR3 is TGTGCCAGCAGTTCAGGGGGAAGGGCTGAAGCTTTCTTT.

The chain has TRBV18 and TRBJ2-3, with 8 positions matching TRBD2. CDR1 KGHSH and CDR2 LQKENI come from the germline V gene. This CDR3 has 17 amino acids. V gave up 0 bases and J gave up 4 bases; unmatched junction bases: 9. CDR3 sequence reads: CASSPPGMSGSSDTQYF. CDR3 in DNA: TGTGCCAGCTCACCACCGGGTATGAGCGGGAGCTCAGATACGCAGTATTTT.

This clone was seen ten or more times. CDR3 sequence (DNA): TGTGCCAGCAGCCTTTCGGGGGAGAGGAGAAACACCATATATTTT. This encodes CASSLSGERRNTIYF. The chain combines TRBV9 with TRBJ1-3; a possible D gene is TRBD1 (5 bases). Trimming stripped 4 bases from V and 5 bases from J, with 16 bases between. This CDR3 is built from 15 residues. CDR1 is SGDLS, CDR2 YYNGEE, per germline.

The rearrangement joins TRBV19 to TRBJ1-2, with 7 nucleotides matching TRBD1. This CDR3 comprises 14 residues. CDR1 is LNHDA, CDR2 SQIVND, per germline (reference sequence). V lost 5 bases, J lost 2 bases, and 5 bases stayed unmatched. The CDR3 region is CASSPSQGNYGYTF. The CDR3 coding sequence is TGTGCCAGTAGTCCCTCACAGGGGAACTATGGCTACACCTTC.

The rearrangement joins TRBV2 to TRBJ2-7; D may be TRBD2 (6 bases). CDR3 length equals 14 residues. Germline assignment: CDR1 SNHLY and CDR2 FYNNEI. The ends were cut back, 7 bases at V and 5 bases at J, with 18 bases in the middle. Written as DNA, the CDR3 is TGTGCCAGCACCACAAAAAGGGGAGGTGACGAGCAGTACTTC. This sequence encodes CASTTKRGGDEQYF.

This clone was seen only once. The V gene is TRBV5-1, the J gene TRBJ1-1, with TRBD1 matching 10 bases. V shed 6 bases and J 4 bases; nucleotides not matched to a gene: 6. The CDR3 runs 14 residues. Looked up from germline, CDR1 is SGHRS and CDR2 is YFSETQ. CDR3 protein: CASIRTGGSTEAFF. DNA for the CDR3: TGCGCCAGCATTCGGACAGGGGGGTCCACTGAAGCTTTCTTT.

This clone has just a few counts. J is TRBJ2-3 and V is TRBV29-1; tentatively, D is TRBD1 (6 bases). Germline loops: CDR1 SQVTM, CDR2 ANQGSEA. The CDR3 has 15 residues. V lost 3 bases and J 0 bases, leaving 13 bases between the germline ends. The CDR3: CSVDSAQGSTDTQYF. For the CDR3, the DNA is TGCAGCGTTGATTCAGCACAGGGCAGCACAGATACGCAGTATTTT.

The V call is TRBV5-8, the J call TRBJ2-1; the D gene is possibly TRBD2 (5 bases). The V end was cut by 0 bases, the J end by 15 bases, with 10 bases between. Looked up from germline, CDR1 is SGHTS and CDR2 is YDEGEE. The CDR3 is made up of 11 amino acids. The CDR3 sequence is CASSLVALGFF. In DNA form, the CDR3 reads TGTGCCAGCAGCTTGGTAGCGTTAGGGTTCTTC.

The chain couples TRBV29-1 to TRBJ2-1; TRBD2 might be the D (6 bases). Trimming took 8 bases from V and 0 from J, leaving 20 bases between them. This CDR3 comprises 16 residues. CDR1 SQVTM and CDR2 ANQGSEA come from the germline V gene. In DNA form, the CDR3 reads TGCAGCCTAAAGGGGACTGGCCTTAGCTCCTACAATGAGCAGTTCTTC. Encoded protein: CSLKGTGLSSYNEQFF.

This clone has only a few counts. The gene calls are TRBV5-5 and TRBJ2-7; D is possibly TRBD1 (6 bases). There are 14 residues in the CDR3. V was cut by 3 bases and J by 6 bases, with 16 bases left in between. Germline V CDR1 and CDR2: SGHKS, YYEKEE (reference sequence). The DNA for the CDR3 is TGTGCCAGCAGCTGGAGTTTACAGGGAAGCGAGCAGTACTTC. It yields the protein CASSWSLQGSEQYF.